This T cell receptor (beta chain) was retrieved from a study of tissue T cells after allogeneic stem cell transplantation. General study results and limits: Blood and spleen captured only part of the tissue TCR repertoire. Across patients, clones rarely overlapped, yet motif clusters were shared tissue-specifically. Anatomically similar tissues had similar TCR repertoires within each patient.

V shed 1 base and J shed 0 bases, with 3 bases lying between them. The CDR3 contains 13 residues. The germline gives CDR1 SNHLY, CDR2 FYNGKV (reference sequence). In the case of this clone: Its antigen remains unidentified. Germline and genes here are mouse. The read ends 1 residue early relative to the CDR3; the germline J gene fills the gap.

Assay used: immunoSEQ multiplex PCR; TCRdb lists only in-frame clones, some missing. The sample lists tens of thousands of clones; approximately 70% were seen once. The sequence derives from a pool of C57BL/6 mice in good health. The specimen was sorted cells pooled from one or two spleens. This chain joins TRBV3 and TRBJ1-2; D not certain. The CDR3 is CASSLDANSDYTF. CDR3 bases read: TGTGCCAGCAGCTTAGATGCAAACTCCGACTACACC.